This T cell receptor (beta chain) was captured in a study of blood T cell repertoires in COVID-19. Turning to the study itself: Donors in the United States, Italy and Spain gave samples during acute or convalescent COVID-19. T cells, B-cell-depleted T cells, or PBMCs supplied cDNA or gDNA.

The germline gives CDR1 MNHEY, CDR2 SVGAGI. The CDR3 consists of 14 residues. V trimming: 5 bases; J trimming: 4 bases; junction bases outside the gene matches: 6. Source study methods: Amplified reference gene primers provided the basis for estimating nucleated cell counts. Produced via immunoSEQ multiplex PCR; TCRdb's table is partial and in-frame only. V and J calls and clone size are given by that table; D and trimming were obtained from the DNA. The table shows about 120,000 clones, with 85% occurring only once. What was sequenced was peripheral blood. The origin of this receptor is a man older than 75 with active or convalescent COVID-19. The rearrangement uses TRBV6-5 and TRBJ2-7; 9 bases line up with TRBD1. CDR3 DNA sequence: TGTGCCAGCAGTAAGGACAGGGGAGAGTACGAGCAGTACTTC. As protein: CASSKDRGEYEQYF.